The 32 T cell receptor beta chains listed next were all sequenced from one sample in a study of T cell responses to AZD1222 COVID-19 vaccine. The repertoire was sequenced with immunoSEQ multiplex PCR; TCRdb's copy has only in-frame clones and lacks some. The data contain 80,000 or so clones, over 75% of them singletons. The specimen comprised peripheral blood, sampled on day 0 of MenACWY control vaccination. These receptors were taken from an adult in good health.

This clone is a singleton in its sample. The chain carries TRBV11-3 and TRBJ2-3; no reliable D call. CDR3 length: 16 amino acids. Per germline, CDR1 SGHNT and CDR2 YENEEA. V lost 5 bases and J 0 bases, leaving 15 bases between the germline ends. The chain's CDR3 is CASSRRATFSTDTQYF. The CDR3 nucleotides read TGTGCCAGCAGCCGTCGGGCGACTTTTAGCACAGATACGCAGTATTTT.

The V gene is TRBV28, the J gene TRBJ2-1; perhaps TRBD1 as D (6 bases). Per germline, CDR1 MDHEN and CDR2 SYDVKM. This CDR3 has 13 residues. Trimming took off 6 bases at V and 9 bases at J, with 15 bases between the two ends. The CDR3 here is CASRSDRPFEQFF. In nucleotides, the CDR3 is TGTGCCAGCAGGTCTGACAGGCCATTTGAGCAGTTCTTC.

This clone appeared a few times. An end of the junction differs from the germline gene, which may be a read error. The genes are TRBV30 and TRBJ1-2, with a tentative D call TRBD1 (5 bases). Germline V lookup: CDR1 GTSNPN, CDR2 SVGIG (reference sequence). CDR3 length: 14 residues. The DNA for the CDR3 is TGTGCCTGGAGTGTATTGGTCCGACAGCGGGGTCCCATTTTC. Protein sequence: CAWSVLVRQRGPIF.

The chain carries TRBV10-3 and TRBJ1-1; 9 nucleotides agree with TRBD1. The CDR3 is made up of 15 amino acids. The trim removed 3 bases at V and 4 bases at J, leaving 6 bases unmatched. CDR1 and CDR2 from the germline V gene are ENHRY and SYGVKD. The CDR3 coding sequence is TGTGCCATCAGTGATATGGGACAGGGCGGCACTGAAGCTTTCTTT. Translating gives CAISDMGQGGTEAFF.

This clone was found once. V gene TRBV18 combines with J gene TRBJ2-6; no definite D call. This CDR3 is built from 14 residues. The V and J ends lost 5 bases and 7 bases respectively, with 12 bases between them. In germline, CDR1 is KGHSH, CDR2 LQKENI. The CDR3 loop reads CASSNGWVANVLTF. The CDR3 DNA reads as TGTGCCAGCTCAAATGGTTGGGTTGCCAACGTCCTGACTTTC.

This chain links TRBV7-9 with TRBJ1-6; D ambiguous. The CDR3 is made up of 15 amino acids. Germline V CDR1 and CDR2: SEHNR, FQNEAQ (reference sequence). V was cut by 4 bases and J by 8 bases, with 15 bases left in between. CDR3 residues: CASSSLGEVDSPLHF. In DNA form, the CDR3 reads TGTGCCAGCAGCTCCCTTGGGGAGGTAGATTCACCCCTCCACTTT.

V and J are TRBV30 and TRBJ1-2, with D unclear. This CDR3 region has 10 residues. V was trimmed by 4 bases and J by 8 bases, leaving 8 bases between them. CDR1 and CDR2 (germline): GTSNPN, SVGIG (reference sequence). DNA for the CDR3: TGTGCCTGGAAACTGGGCGGCTACACCTTC. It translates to CAWKLGGYTF.

Here the CDR3 DNA reads TGTGCCTGGGACAGGGGGAGCACTGAAGCTTTCTTT. Protein product: CAWDRGSTEAFF. The V gene is TRBV30, the J gene TRBJ1-1, with 9 bases that match TRBD1. Per germline, CDR1 GTSNPN and CDR2 SVGIG (reference sequence). Losses at the gene ends were 5 bases for V and 4 bases for J; bases not matched to a gene: 2. The CDR3 spans 12 residues. Combining the CDR3 with reference TRBV30 and TRBJ1-1 gives the whole variable domain SQTIHQWPATLVQPVGSPLSLECTVEGTSNPNLYWYRQAAGRGLQLLFYSVGIGQISSEVPQNLSASRPQDRQFILSSKKLLLSDSGFYLCAWDRGSTEAFFGQGTRLTVV.

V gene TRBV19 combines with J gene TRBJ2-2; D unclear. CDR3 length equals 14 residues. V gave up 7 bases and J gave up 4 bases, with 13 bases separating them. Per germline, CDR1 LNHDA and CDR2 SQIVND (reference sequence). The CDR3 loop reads CASKFGRSTGELFF. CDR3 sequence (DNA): TGTGCCAGTAAGTTTGGCAGAAGCACCGGGGAGCTGTTTTTT.

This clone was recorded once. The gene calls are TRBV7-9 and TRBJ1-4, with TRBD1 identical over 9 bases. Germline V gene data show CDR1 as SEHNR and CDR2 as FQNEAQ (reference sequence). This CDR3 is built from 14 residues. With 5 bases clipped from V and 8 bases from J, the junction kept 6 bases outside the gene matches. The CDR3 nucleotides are TGTGCCAGCAGCGTCGGACAGGGGATCGAAAAACTGTTTTTT. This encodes CASSVGQGIEKLFF.

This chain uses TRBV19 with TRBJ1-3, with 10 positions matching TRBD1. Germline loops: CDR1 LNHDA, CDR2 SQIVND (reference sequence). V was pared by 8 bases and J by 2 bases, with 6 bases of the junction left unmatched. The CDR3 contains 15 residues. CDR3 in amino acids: CASGIDRGPGNTIYF. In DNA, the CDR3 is TGTGCCAGTGGAATAGACAGGGGGCCTGGAAACACCATATATTTT.

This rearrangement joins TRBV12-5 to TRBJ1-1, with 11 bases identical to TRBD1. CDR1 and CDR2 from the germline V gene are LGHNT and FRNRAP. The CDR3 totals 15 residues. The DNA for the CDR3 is TGTGCCGTCAACAGGAGGACAGGGGGCAACACTGAAGCTTTCTTT. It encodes CAVNRRTGGNTEAFF.

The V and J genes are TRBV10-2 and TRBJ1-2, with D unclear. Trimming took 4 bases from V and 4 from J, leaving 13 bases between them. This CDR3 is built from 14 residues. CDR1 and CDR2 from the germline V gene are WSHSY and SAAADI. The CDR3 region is CASSGGRPSYGYTF. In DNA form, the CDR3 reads TGCGCCAGCAGTGGGGGAAGACCCAGCTATGGCTACACCTTC.

The CDR3 sequence is CASSVRTGTGGNSRTDTQYF. CDR3 nucleotides: TGCGCCAGCAGTGTGCGGACCGGGACAGGGGGAAATTCCCGCACAGATACGCAGTATTTT. This chain links TRBV10-1 with TRBJ2-3; 11 bases are shared with TRBD1. The germline V gene encodes CDR1 WNHNN and CDR2 SYGVQD (reference sequence). CDR3 length: 20 residues. J gave up 1 base and V 4 bases, and 16 bases lay outside the gene matches.

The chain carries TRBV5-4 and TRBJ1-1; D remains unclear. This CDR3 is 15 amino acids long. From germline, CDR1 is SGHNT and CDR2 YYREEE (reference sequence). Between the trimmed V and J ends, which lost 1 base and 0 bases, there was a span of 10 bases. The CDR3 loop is CASSLIGLMNTEAFF. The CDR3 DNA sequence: TGTGCCAGCAGCTTGATTGGACTCATGAACACTGAAGCTTTCTTT. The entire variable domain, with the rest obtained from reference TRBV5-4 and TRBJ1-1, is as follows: ETGVTQSPTHLIKTRGQQVTLRCSSQSGHNTVSWYQQALGQGPQFIFQYYREEENGRGNFPPRFSGLQFPNYSSELNVNALELDDSALYLCASSLIGLMNTEAFFGQGTRLTVV.

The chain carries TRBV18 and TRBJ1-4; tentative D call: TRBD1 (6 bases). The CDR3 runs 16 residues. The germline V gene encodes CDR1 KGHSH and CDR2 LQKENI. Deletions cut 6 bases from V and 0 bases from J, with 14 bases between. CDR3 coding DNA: TGTGCCAGCTCGTCCAGGGGTAGGGCAACTAATGAAAAACTGTTTTTT. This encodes CASSSRGRATNEKLFF.

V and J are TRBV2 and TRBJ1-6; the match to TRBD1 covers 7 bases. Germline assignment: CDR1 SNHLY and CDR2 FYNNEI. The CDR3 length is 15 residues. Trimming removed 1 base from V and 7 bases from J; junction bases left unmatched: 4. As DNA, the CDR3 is TGTGCCAGCAGTGAAGACAGGGGAGGAAATTCACCCCTCCACTTT. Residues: CASSEDRGGNSPLHF.

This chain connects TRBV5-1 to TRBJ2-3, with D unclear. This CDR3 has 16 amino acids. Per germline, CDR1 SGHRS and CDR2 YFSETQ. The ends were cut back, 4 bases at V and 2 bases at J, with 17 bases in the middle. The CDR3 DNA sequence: TGCGCCAGCAGCCACGACGGCGCAACCATCACAGATACGCAGTATTTT. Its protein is CASSHDGATITDTQYF.

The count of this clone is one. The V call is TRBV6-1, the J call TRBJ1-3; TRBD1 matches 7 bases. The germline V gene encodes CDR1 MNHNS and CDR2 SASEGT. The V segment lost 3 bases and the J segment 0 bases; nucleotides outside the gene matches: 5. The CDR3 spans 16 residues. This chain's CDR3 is CASSEVDRISGNTIYF. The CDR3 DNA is TGTGCCAGCAGTGAGGTGGACAGGATCTCTGGAAACACCATATATTTT.

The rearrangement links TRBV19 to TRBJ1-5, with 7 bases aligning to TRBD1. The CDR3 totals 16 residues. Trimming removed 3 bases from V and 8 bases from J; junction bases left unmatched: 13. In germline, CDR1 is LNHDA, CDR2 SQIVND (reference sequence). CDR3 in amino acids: CASSMAGTAPPKPQHF. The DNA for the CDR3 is TGTGCCAGTAGTATGGCGGGGACAGCCCCTCCAAAGCCCCAGCATTTT.

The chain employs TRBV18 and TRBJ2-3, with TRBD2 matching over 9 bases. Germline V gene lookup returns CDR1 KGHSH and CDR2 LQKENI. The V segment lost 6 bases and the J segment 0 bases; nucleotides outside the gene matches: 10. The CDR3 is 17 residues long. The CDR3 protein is CASSGWKRGASTDTQYF. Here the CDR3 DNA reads TGTGCCAGCTCCGGATGGAAGCGGGGGGCGAGCACAGATACGCAGTATTTT.

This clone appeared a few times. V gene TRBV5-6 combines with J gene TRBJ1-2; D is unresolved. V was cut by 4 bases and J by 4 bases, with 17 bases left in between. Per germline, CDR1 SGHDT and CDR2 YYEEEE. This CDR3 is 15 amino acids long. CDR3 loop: CASSPSGKRGYGYTF. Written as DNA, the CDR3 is TGTGCCAGCAGCCCGAGTGGGAAGCGGGGCTATGGCTACACCTTC. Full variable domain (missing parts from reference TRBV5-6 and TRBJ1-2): DAGVTQSPTHLIKTRGQQVTLRCSPKSGHDTVSWYQQALGQGPQFIFQYYEEEERQRGNFPDRFSGHQFPNYSSELNVNALLLGDSALYLCASSPSGKRGYGYTFGSGTRLTVV.

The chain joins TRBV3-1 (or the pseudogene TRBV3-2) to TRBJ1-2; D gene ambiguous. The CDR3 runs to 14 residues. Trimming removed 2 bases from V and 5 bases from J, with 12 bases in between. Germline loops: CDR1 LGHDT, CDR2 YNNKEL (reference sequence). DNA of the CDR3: TGTGCCAGCAGCCAACGGTCTCGGCGGTATGGCTACACCTTC. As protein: CASSQRSRRYGYTF.

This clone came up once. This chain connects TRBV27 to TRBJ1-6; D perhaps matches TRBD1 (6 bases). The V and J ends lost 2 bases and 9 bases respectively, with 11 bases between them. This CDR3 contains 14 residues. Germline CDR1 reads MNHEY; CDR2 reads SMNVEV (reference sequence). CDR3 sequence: CASSLPGAGSPLHF. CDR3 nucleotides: TGTGCCAGCAGTTTACCGGGGGCTGGTTCACCCCTCCACTTT.

The CDR3 nucleotides are TGTGCCAGCAGCTTAGCCGGTCCTTTCTCTGGAAACACCATATATTTT. Its translation is CASSLAGPFSGNTIYF. The chain couples TRBV7-2 to TRBJ1-3; the D is unclear. The V end was cut by 0 bases, the J end by 0 bases, with 9 bases between. The length of the CDR3 is 16 residues. The germline gives CDR1 SGHTA, CDR2 FQGNSA.

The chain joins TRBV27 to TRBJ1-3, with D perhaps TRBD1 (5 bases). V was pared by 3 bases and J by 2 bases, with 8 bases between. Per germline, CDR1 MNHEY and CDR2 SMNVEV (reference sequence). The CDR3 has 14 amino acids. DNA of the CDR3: TGTGCCAGCAGTTTTTGGGGGGCTGGAAACACCATATATTTT. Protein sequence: CASSFWGAGNTIYF.

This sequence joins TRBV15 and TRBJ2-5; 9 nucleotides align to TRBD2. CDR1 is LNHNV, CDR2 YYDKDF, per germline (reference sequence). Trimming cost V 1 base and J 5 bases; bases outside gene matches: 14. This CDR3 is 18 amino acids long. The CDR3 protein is CATSRGGVGGGASETQYF. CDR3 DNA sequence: TGTGCCACCAGCAGAGGCGGGGTTGGCGGGGGGGCCAGCGAGACCCAGTACTTC. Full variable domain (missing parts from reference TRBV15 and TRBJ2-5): DAMVIQNPRYQVTQFGKPVTLSCSQTLNHNVMYWYQQKSSQAPKLLFHYYDKDFNNEADTPDNFQSRRPNTSFCFLDIRSPGLGDTAMYLCATSRGGVGGGASETQYFGPGTRLLVL.

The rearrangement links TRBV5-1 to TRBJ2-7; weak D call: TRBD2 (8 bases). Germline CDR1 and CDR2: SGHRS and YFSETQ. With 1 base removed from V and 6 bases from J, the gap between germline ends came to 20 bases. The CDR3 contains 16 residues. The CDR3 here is CASSLNGGDSHSEQYF. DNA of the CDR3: TGCGCCAGCAGCTTGAACGGGGGGGACAGTCACTCCGAGCAGTACTTC.

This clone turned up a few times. The chain's CDR3 is CANQGDYEQYF. In nucleotides, the CDR3 is TGTGCCAACCAGGGGGACTACGAGCAGTACTTC. The gene calls are TRBV2 and TRBJ2-7; 7 nucleotides agree with TRBD1. V shed 10 bases, J shed 3 bases, and the junction held 3 bases outside the gene matches. The CDR3 runs 11 residues. Looked up from germline, CDR1 is SNHLY and CDR2 is FYNNEI.

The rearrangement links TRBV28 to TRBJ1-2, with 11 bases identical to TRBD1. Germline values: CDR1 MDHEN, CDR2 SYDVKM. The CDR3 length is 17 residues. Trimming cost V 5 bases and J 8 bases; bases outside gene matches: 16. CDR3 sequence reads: CASSTGQGALPRSGYTF. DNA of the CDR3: TGTGCCAGCAGTACCGGACAGGGGGCCTTACCGCGTAGCGGCTACACCTTC.

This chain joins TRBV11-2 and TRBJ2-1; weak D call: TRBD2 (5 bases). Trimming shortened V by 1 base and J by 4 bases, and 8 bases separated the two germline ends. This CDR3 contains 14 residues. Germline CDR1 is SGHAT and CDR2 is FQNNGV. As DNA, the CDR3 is TGTGCCAGCAGCTTAGCGGGGATTTACAATGAGCAGTTCTTC. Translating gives CASSLAGIYNEQFF.

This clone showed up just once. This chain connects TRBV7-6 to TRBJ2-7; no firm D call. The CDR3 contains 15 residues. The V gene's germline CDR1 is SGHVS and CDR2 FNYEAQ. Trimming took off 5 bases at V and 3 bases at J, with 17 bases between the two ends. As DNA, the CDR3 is TGTGCCAGCAGCCCGACCGAATCCCAGAGCTACGAGCAGTACTTC. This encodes CASSPTESQSYEQYF.